This T cell receptor (beta chain) was observed in a study of OX40 agonist ivuxolimab in advanced cancers. The CDR3 runs 16 residues. V gave up 5 bases and J gave up 0 bases; unmatched junction bases: 3. Germline V CDR1 and CDR2: SGHTA, FQGTGA. Sequencing was performed with immunoSEQ multiplex PCR; in TCRdb, only in-frame clones are kept and a portion is missing. The sample lists 84,000 or so clones; 88% were seen once. Study-level results: The average count of expanded clones was higher among CD8+ T cells than among CD4+. Clonal expansion from baseline to week 6 occurred in both CD4+ and CD8+ T cells.

This clone came up a few times. Antigen specificity is unknown. Here the sequenced sample was CD4+ or CD8+ T cells sorted from blood, taken in a trial of the OX40 agonist ivuxolimab. The J gene is TRBJ2-3, the V gene TRBV7-3; 12 nucleotides agree with TRBD2. The clonotype was recovered from an adult with an advanced solid tumor such as melanoma, head and neck, liver or kidney cancer. CDR3 sequence: CASSPTSGGSTDTQYF. In DNA, the CDR3 is TGTGCCAGCAGCCCTACTAGCGGGGGGAGCACAGATACGCAGTATTTT.